The TCR beta chain under discussion was sequenced for a study of control samples from healthy donors and cancer patients. This clone came up a few times. Here immunoSEQ multiplex PCR was the method, and the copy in TCRdb shows in-frame clones only, minus some. The table lists almost 90,000 clones, 86% of them singletons. The CDR3 sequence is 16 residues long. CDR1 is MNHEY and CDR2 is SVGAGI in the germline V gene. Trimming removed 0 bases from V and 5 bases from J; junction bases left unmatched: 9. The J gene is TRBJ1-2, the V gene TRBV6-5, with 7 bases that match TRBD1. This sequence originates from a man aged 30-40 years in good health. Sample: blood. CDR3 sequence (DNA): TGTGCCAGCAGTTACTCGGGCAGGGGGAGCTTTTATGGCTACACCTTC. Translation: CASSYSGRGSFYGYTF.